Listed below are T cell receptor beta chains from one sample, sequenced in a study of technical replicates of blood from several donors. TCRdb's table, derived via immunoSEQ multiplex PCR, lists solely in-frame clones and lacks some. The sample shows about 56,000 clones, just under 95% of them seen only once. Sequencing was performed on PBMCs. These receptors were collected from a human donor in good health. Some clones in this sample may be carry-over from other donors' samples. CDR3s include the opening cysteine and the closing phenylalanine or tryptophan. A D gene is named only where the DNA matches it firmly.

J gene,D gene,V gene,CDR3 protein
TRBJ2-1,NA,TRBV5-1,CASSRGENEQFF
TRBJ2-5,NA,TRBV28,CASSQNNYRERETQYF
TRBJ1-2,TRBD1,TRBV4-3,CASSQSGTGDDYGYTF
TRBJ2-1,NA,TRBV7-9,CASSSGSQGMNEQFF
TRBJ2-1,NA,TRBV5-1,CASSMSGGYNEQFF
TRBJ2-1,TRBD2,TRBV4-2,CASSQDLWSISGLYNEQFF
TRBJ1-5,TRBD1,TRBV2,CASGGTGNQPQHF
TRBJ1-1,NA,TRBV15,CATSRDYYRIRYETFF
TRBJ2-1,NA,TRBV4-1,CASSQVGRGAKNEQFF
TRBJ1-5,TRBD1,TRBV19,CASSAEGAYQPQHF
TRBJ1-5,TRBD1,TRBV6-6,CASSGYWDRGQPQHF
TRBJ2-4,NA,TRBV5-1,CASSFGGGGGKNIQYF
TRBJ1-1,NA,TRBV5-1,CASSLAEGARPEAFF
TRBJ1-2,NA,TRBV7-2,CASRPGQGLDGYTF
TRBJ2-1,NA,TRBV6-1,CASSEEGGDYNEQFF
TRBJ2-4,TRBD1,TRBV15,CATSRRQGAAKNIQYF
TRBJ1-2,NA,TRBV18,CASSPREPYGYTF
TRBJ1-4,TRBD1,TRBV5-4,CASSTGDRVNEKLFF
TRBJ1-2,NA,TRBV7-9,CASSRQDGYTF
TRBJ1-1,NA,TRBV18,CASSPPGSLSEAFF
TRBJ2-7,TRBD2,TRBV5-6,CASSLASSGRASEQYF
TRBJ1-1,NA,TRBV27,CASSDREAPEAFF
TRBJ1-5,TRBD1,TRBV6-5,CASRGQPDSNQPQHF
TRBJ2-3,TRBD2,TRBV27,CASSSRGGGVRDTQYF
TRBJ1-1,NA,TRBV6-1,CASSRRTDMNTEAFF
TRBJ2-7,TRBD2,TRBV7-6,CASSGGLAGVLEQYF
TRBJ2-1,TRBD1,TRBV7-9,CASSPGHGTAYNEQFF
TRBJ1-2,TRBD1,TRBV7-3,CASSLGQGADGGYTF
TRBJ2-5,TRBD2,TRBV7-6,CASSLGLAGAGGQETQYF
TRBJ2-7,TRBD2,TRBV27,CASSHGTRTTSVHEQYF
TRBJ1-1,TRBD1,TRBV30,CAWRARTRTGGSLNTEAFF
TRBJ1-2,NA,TRBV19,CASSRAGWGYTF
TRBJ1-6,NA,TRBV2,CASRDRLSSPLHF
TRBJ1-1,TRBD1,TRBV7-2,CASSGTTGVFSEAFF
TRBJ2-1,NA,TRBV4-1,CASSHPTGSNEQFF
TRBJ2-1,TRBD2,TRBV5-1,CASSLGTSGGAFKFF